This T cell receptor beta chain was captured by sequencing in a study of cytotoxic CD8 clonotypes in ibrutinib-treated CLL. This CDR3 spans 12 amino acids. V shed 3 bases and J shed 1 base, with 4 bases lying between them. Germline V gives CDR1 KGHSH, CDR2 LQKENI. Details on this clone: Its cognate antigen is unknown.

The assay was immunoSEQ multiplex PCR, and TCRdb's table has in-frame clones only and misses some. The sample carries approximately 210,000 clones, around 72% recorded once. General study results and limits: Pretreatment clonality was elevated relative to age-matched healthy donors and paralleled circulating CD8+ T-cell counts. At ibrutinib response, clonality increased, and at progression it declined back toward baseline.

PBMCs that had been cryopreserved were the source of approximately 2 micrograms of genomic DNA for TCR beta libraries. This chain connects TRBV18 to TRBJ2-7; D is unresolved. The TCR was taken from a human donor with chronic lymphocytic leukemia. The source material was PBMCs, sampled after 24 months of ibrutinib treatment. CDR3 sequence reads: CASSPRSYEQYF. The CDR3 bases are TGTGCCAGCTCACCCCGATCCTACGAGCAGTACTTC.